This entry lists 14 T cell receptor beta chains sequenced from one sample in a study of blood T cells in healthy people across ages. The second PCR ran roughly 6 to 11 cycles with a sample-barcoded 5' primer and J-beta primers. MiXCR, applied by TCRdb to the 5' RACE reads, yields one record per CDR3 protein. The data contain around 800,000 distinct CDR3 sequences, approximately 67% of them seen just once; the ten biggest clones take up about 30%. The sequencing input was blood. The receptors derive from a man in his thirties or forties in good health.

This clonotype was seen more than once but under ten times. V is TRBV9 and J is TRBJ2-4; TRBD1 matches at 12 bases. CDR3 length equals 14 residues. Germline-derived CDR1 and CDR2 are SGDLS and YYNGEE. V lost 4 bases to trimming and J lost 13 bases; unmatched junction nucleotides: 9. CDR3 in DNA: TGTGCCAGCAGCTCCGGGACAGGGGGCTTTGAGCAGTACTTC. Translated, it gives CASSSGTGGFEQYF.

The V gene is TRBV2, the J gene TRBJ1-2; D is undetermined. The germline V gene encodes CDR1 SNHLY and CDR2 FYNNEI. This CDR3 is 14 amino acids long. Trimming removed 3 bases from V and 2 bases from J, with 10 bases in between. Written as DNA, the CDR3 is TGTGCCAGCAGTGACTACGGTCGGAACTATGGCTACACCTTC. Its translation: CASSDYGRNYGYTF.

This clonotype has just one count. This chain uses TRBV29-1 with TRBJ2-3, with TRBD2 matching 14 bases. Germline lookup yields CDR1 SQVTM and CDR2 ANQGSEA. This CDR3 region has 15 residues. J was trimmed by 3 bases and V by 2 bases; bases with no gene match: 1. The CDR3 DNA is TGCAGCGTTGAAAGGACTAGCGGGGGGACAGATACGCAGTATTTT. Amino acids: CSVERTSGGTDTQYF.

The rearrangement links TRBV29-1 to TRBJ2-4; TRBD1 is a possible D gene (6 bases). The assigned J gene may be wrong: the sequence end matches TRBJ2-7 better. The germline V gene encodes CDR1 SQVTM and CDR2 ANQGSEA. The CDR3 length is 14 residues. The CDR3 sequence: CSVGMGTMLYEQYF. CDR3 coding DNA: TGCAGCGTCGGTATGGGGACAATGCTCTACGAGCAGTACTTC.

The rearrangement joins TRBV4-2 to TRBJ2-4; 10 nucleotides line up with TRBD2. The end of the DNA is better explained by TRBJ2-5, so the J call may be wrong. Germline CDR1 LGHNA, CDR2 YNFKEQ. The CDR3 length is 17 residues. The CDR3 sequence: CASSQELAGILQETQYF. CDR3 sequence (DNA): TGTGCCAGCAGCCAAGAACTAGCGGGAATACTCCAAGAGACCCAGTACTTC.

V usage is TRBV7-9 and J usage is TRBJ2-3, with unresolved D. Trimming took off 3 bases at V and 5 bases at J, with 12 bases between the two ends. CDR1 is SEHNR, CDR2 FQNEAQ, per germline (reference sequence). The CDR3 totals 14 residues. The CDR3: CASSLWSAGDTQYF. The CDR3 DNA reads as TGTGCCAGCAGCTTGTGGAGCGCTGGAGATACGCAGTATTTT.

This chain connects TRBV7-6 to TRBJ2-1; D is perhaps TRBD1 or TRBD2 (7 bases each). Deletions cut 5 bases from V and 7 bases from J, with 15 bases between. In germline, CDR1 is SGHVS, CDR2 FNYEAQ. CDR3 length: 14 residues. The CDR3, as DNA: TGTGCCAGCAGCCCCCGCAGGGGGGGAAATGAGCAGTTCTTC. Translated: CASSPRRGGNEQFF.

Regarding this clonotype: This may arise from a read error, as a much more abundant clone is one base away. The chain is built from TRBV16 and TRBJ2-7; possible D gene TRBD2, 7 bases. From germline, CDR1 is KGHSY and CDR2 FQNENV. V was trimmed by 4 bases and J by 4 bases, leaving 14 bases between them. The CDR3 covers 14 residues. The CDR3 nucleotides are TGTGCCAGCAGCCCGGGACGGGGGGCTTACGAGCAGTACTTC. The encoded protein is CASSPGRGAYEQYF. The full variable domain, completed using reference TRBV16 and TRBJ2-7, is GEEVAQTPKHLVRGEGQKAKLYCAPIKGHSYVFWYQQVLKNEFKFLISFQNENVFDETGMPKERFSAKCLPNSPCSLEIQATKLEDSAVYFCASSPGRGAYEQYFGPGTRLTVT.

This sequence joins TRBV7-2 and TRBJ2-3, with D possibly being TRBD1 or TRBD2 (5 bases each). CDR1 is SGHTA, CDR2 FQGNSA, per germline. Trimming removed 3 bases from V and 0 bases from J, with 10 bases in between. The CDR3 is made up of 15 amino acids. CDR3 loop: CASSLVGESTDTQYF. The CDR3, as DNA: TGTGCCAGCAGCTTGGTGGGGGAGAGCACAGATACGCAGTATTTT.

The CDR3 DNA is TGCAGCGTTGCCACCAATATAAACACTGAAGCTTTCTTT. Residues: CSVATNINTEAFF. The genes are TRBV29-1 and TRBJ1-1; no definite D call. Trimming removed 4 bases at V and 2 bases at J, with 11 bases between. This CDR3 has 13 residues. Germline V gene data show CDR1 as SQVTM and CDR2 as ANQGSEA.

V usage is TRBV9 and J usage is TRBJ2-7; 10 nucleotides match TRBD2. The J call may be faulty, since TRBJ2-5 better matches the DNA end. CDR3 length equals 15 residues. In germline, CDR1 is SGDLS, CDR2 YYNGEE. The CDR3 nucleotides read TGTGCCAGCAGCTTCGGGACTAGCGAGAAAGAGACCCAGTACTTC. This encodes CASSFGTSEKETQYF.

The chain is built from TRBV12-3 or TRBV12-4 and TRBJ2-7; 8 nucleotides align to TRBD1. The assigned J gene may be wrong: the sequence end matches TRBJ2-5 better. The CDR3 loop spans 13 amino acids. The CDR3 sequence: CASSQGATGTQYF. The CDR3 DNA is TGTGCCAGCAGTCAGGGGGCTACGGGGACCCAGTACTTC.

The J gene is TRBJ1-1, the V gene TRBV30; TRBD1 is a possible D gene (6 bases). This CDR3 is built from 13 residues. CDR1 GTSNPN and CDR2 SVGIG come from the germline V gene (reference sequence). V was cut by 0 bases and J by 4 bases, with 9 bases left in between. CDR3 nucleotides: TGTGCCTGGAGTGTAGGCAGGGGCACTGAAGCTTTCTTT. It is translated as CAWSVGRGTEAFF.

The chain employs TRBV29-1 and TRBJ1-2; tentative D call: TRBD1 (6 bases). The V and J ends lost 0 bases and 3 bases respectively, with 11 bases between them. Per the germline V gene, CDR1 is SQVTM and CDR2 is ANQGSEA. This CDR3 region has 14 residues. In nucleotides, the CDR3 is TGCAGCGTTGAAGATCGGTCAGGGGACTATGGCTACACCTTC. Residues: CSVEDRSGDYGYTF.